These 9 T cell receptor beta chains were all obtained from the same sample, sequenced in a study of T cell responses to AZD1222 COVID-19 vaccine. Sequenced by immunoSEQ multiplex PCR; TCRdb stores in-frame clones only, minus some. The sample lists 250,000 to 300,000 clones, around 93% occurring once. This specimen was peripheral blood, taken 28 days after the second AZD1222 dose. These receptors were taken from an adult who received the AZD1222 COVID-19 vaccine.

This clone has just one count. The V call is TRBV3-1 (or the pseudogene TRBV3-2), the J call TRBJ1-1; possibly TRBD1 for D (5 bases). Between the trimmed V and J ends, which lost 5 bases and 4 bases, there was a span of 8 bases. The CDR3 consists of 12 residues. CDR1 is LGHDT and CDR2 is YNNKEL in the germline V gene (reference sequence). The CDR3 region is CASSWGGTEAFF. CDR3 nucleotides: TGTGCCAGCAGCTGGGGGGGCACTGAAGCTTTCTTT.

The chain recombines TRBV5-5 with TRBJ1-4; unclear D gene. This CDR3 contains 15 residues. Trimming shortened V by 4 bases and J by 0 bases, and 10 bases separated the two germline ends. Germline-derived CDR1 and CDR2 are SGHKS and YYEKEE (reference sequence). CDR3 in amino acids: CASSQRASTNEKLFF. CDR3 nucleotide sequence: TGTGCCAGCAGCCAGCGGGCCTCAACTAATGAAAAACTGTTTTTT.

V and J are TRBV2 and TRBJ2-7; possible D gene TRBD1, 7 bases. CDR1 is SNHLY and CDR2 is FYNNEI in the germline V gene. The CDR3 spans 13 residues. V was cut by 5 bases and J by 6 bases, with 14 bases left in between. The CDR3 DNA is TGTGCCAGCAGTTCTCAGGGGGGAGGCGAGCAGTACTTC. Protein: CASSSQGGGEQYF.

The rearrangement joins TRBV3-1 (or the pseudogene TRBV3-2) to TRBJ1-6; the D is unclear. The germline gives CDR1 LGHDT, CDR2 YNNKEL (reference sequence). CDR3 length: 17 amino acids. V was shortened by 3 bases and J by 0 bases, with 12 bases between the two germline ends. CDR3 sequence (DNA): TGTGCCAGCAGCCATCGACCGAGAACCTCCTATAATTCACCCCTCCACTTT. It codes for CASSHRPRTSYNSPLHF.

The CDR3 region has the DNA TGCGCCAGCAGCCATAAAAAGACAGGGAACACTGAAGCTTTCTTT. Protein product: CASSHKKTGNTEAFF. The chain has TRBV4-1 and TRBJ1-1; D perhaps matches TRBD1 (6 bases). This CDR3 contains 15 residues. Germline values: CDR1 MGHRA, CDR2 YSYEKL. V was clipped by 3 bases and J by 1 base, with 12 bases between them.

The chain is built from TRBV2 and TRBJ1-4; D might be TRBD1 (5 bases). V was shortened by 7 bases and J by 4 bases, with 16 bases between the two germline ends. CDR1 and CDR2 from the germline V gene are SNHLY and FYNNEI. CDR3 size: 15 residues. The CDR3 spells CASTDLQELNEKLFF. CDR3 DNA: TGTGCCAGCACCGACTTACAGGAGCTTAATGAAAAACTGTTTTTT.

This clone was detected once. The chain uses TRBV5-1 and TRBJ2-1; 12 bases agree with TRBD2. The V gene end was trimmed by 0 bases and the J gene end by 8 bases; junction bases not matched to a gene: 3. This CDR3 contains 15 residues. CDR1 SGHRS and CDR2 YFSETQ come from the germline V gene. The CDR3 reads CASSLGLAGVDEQFF. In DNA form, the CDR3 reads TGCGCCAGCAGCTTGGGACTAGCGGGAGTGGATGAGCAGTTCTTC.

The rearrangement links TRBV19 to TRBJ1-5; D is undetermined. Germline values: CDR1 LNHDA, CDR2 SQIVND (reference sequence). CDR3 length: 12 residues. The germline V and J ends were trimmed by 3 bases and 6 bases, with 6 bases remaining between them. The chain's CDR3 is CASSILSQPQHF. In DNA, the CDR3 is TGTGCCAGTAGTATCTTAAGTCAGCCCCAGCATTTT.

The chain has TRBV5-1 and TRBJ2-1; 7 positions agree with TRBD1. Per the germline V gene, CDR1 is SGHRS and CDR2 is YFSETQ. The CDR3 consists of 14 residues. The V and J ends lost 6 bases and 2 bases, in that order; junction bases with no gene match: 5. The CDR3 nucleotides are TGCGCCAGCAACCGGGACAGACCCTACAATGAGCAGTTCTTC. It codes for CASNRDRPYNEQFF.